The 8 T cell receptor beta chains in this list originate from one sample, sequenced in a study of T cells in Graves' hyperthyroidism and ophthalmopathy. Regions amplified from RNA transcripts were the TCR beta CDR3 regions. TCR CDR3 underwent first-round RT-PCR with the HTBI primer set. From the multiplex PCR reads, TCRdb called clonotypes with MiXCR, one entry per CDR3 protein. The sample has about 360,000 distinct CDR3 sequences; 13% are singletons. The sample consisted of blood. Source of these receptors: a woman under 30 with Graves' hyperthyroidism.

This clonotype was recorded at least ten times. The chain joins TRBV2 to TRBJ2-3; D is undetermined. Germline V lookup: CDR1 SNHLY, CDR2 FYNNEI. The CDR3 loop spans 14 amino acids. V shed 7 bases and J shed 2 bases, with 13 bases lying between them. This CDR3 reads CASKEAQNTDTQYF. Written as DNA, the CDR3 is TGTGCCAGCAAAGAGGCCCAAAACACAGATACGCAGTATTTT.

This clonotype was seen only a few times. The V gene is TRBV2, the J gene TRBJ2-3, with D possibly TRBD2 on 6 matching bases. Trimming pared 4 bases from V and 5 bases from J, leaving 13 bases between. The CDR3 length is 14 residues. Germline V gives CDR1 SNHLY, CDR2 FYNNEI. The CDR3 region has the DNA TGTGCCAGCAGTGGCCGGGGGAATGGAGATACGCAGTATTTT. Amino acid sequence: CASSGRGNGDTQYF. The whole variable domain, filled in from reference TRBV2 and TRBJ2-3, reads EPEVTQTPSHQVTQMGQEVILRCVPISNHLYFYWYRQILGQKVEFLVSFYNNEISEKSEIFDDQFSVERPDGSNFTLKIRSTKLEDSAMYFCASSGRGNGDTQYFGPGTRLTVL.

The J gene is TRBJ1-5, the V gene TRBV19, with 7 positions matching TRBD1. This CDR3 is built from 15 residues. The V gene end was trimmed by 5 bases and the J gene end by 4 bases; junction bases not matched to a gene: 8. The germline CDR1 and CDR2 sequences are LNHDA and SQIVND (reference sequence). The CDR3 DNA sequence: TGTGCCAGTAGTCCTTCTACAGGGGCTAATCAGCCCCAGCATTTT. Protein sequence: CASSPSTGANQPQHF.

The chain uses TRBV3-1 and TRBJ1-1; D gene uncertain. The germline V and J ends were trimmed by 4 bases and 7 bases, with 13 bases remaining between them. The CDR3 consists of 13 residues. CDR1 LGHDT and CDR2 YNNKEL come from the germline V gene (reference sequence). As DNA, the CDR3 is TGTGCCAGCAGCCCCAGTTGGCAGCTTGAAGCTTTCTTT. Protein: CASSPSWQLEAFF.

This clonotype was picked up a small number of times. Here the CDR3 DNA reads TGTGCCAGCAGACAGGGGGCGCAGTACGAGCAGTACTTC. Residues: CASRQGAQYEQYF. The rearrangement links TRBV28 to TRBJ2-7; 9 bases fit TRBD1. V lost 6 bases and J lost 4; bases outside the gene matches: 4. CDR1 MDHEN and CDR2 SYDVKM come from the germline V gene. The CDR3 length is 13 residues.

This clonotype was seen only a few times. The CDR3: CSCPSGISYEQYF. CDR3 DNA sequence: TGCAGCTGCCCGAGCGGGATCTCCTACGAGCAGTACTTC. The chain joins TRBV20-1 to TRBJ2-7; 7 bases agree with TRBD2. This CDR3 contains 13 residues. Germline values: CDR1 DFQATT, CDR2 SNEGSKA (reference sequence).

This clonotype was detected a few times. The chain employs TRBV4-1 and TRBJ1-4; 9 positions agree with TRBD1. V lost 1 base, J lost 7 bases, and 7 bases stayed unmatched. Germline loops: CDR1 MGHRA, CDR2 YSYEKL. The CDR3 has 16 residues. Written as DNA, the CDR3 is TGCGCCAGCAGCCAAGGACAGGGGGGGTTCGGTGAAAAACTGTTTTTT. It is translated as CASSQGQGGFGEKLFF.

The V gene is TRBV7-9, the J gene TRBJ2-1; 7 bases are a match to TRBD1. The CDR3 extends over 16 amino acids. The germline V gene has CDR1 SEHNR and CDR2 FQNEAQ (reference sequence). The V segment lost 4 bases and the J segment 8 bases; nucleotides outside the gene matches: 14. The CDR3: CASSCLSQTTGDEQFF. Written as DNA, the CDR3 is TGTGCCAGCAGCTGTTTATCCCAGACCACAGGGGATGAGCAGTTCTTC.